Presented here are 14 T cell receptor beta chains from one specimen sequenced in a study of cytomegalovirus exposure and HLA in healthy donors. Only in-frame clones appear in the TCRdb table, and some are missing; sequencing was by immunoSEQ multiplex PCR. The sample contains 150,000 to 200,000 clones, 80% to 90% of which appear only once. The sequenced material came from PBMCs. The origin of the receptors is a woman in her 30s in good health and CMV-seronegative.

The chain employs TRBV18 and TRBJ2-1, with TRBD2 matching over 10 bases. With 3 bases clipped from V and 8 bases from J, the junction kept 10 bases outside the gene matches. Per the germline V gene, CDR1 is KGHSH and CDR2 is LQKENI. There are 16 residues in the CDR3. The CDR3 DNA reads TGTGCCAGCTCACCCCAGAGGGCTAGCGGGGGTCATGAGCAGTTCTTC. Its translation: CASSPQRASGGHEQFF.

The chain uses TRBV5-1 and TRBJ2-2, with 9 bases fitting TRBD2. The CDR3 length is 15 residues. Germline V lookup: CDR1 SGHRS, CDR2 YFSETQ. With V trimmed by 5 bases and J by 3 bases, 5 bases remained unmatched. The CDR3 sequence: CASRSAGGDTGELFF. The CDR3 nucleotides read TGCGCCAGCAGATCAGCGGGGGGTGACACCGGGGAGCTGTTTTTT.

The V call is TRBV4-2, the J call TRBJ1-3, with D uncertain. The germline V gene has CDR1 LGHNA and CDR2 YNFKEQ. V lost 0 bases, J lost 2 bases, and 11 bases lay in between. The CDR3 contains 16 residues. As DNA, the CDR3 is TGTGCCAGCAGCCAAGATGCCCGTAGCCCTGGAAACACCATATATTTT. Protein sequence: CASSQDARSPGNTIYF.

This clone has just one count. This chain uses TRBV10-3 with TRBJ2-1; no reliable D call. Looked up from germline, CDR1 is ENHRY and CDR2 is SYGVKD. Trimming stripped 0 bases from V and 0 bases from J, with 9 bases between. The CDR3 is made up of 16 amino acids. The DNA for the CDR3 is TGTGCCATCAGTGAGTCCCTGGTGAGCTCCTACAATGAGCAGTTCTTC. This gives the protein CAISESLVSSYNEQFF.

The genes are TRBV13 and TRBJ1-1, with 8 bases fitting TRBD1. The germline V gene encodes CDR1 PRHDT and CDR2 FYEKMQ (reference sequence). This CDR3 contains 15 residues. Germline trimming cut 4 bases from V and 3 bases from J; bases unmatched to any gene: 7. The CDR3 is CASSCRDRYDTEAFF. The DNA of the CDR3 is TGTGCCAGCAGCTGCCGGGACAGGTATGACACTGAAGCTTTCTTT.

The chain joins TRBV5-8 to TRBJ2-1; 14 bases align to TRBD2. Per germline, CDR1 SGHTS and CDR2 YDEGEE. This CDR3 is built from 16 residues. V shed 0 bases, J shed 8 bases, and the junction held 4 bases outside the gene matches. The CDR3 region is CASSLGTSGGLDEQFF. The CDR3, as DNA: TGTGCCAGCAGCTTGGGGACTAGCGGGGGGTTAGATGAGCAGTTCTTC.

This chain joins TRBV15 and TRBJ2-2, with D possibly matching TRBD2 (5 bases). The germline CDR1 and CDR2 sequences are LNHNV and YYDKDF (reference sequence). Trimming took 5 bases from V and 3 from J, leaving 10 bases between them. The CDR3 runs 14 residues. The CDR3 region is CATSGLDYTGELFF. Written as DNA, the CDR3 is TGTGCCACCAGCGGACTCGATTACACCGGGGAGCTGTTTTTT.

The chain employs TRBV30 and TRBJ2-7; 10 bases map to TRBD1. Germline V gives CDR1 GTSNPN, CDR2 SVGIG (reference sequence). The junction had 6 bases not matched to a gene; V was cut back by 2 bases and J by 5 bases. CDR3 length: 14 residues. CDR3 region: CAWSSGQGIDEQYF. CDR3 nucleotide sequence: TGTGCCTGGAGTTCGGGACAGGGGATTGACGAGCAGTACTTC.

This clone was seen a handful of times. The rearrangement joins TRBV2 to TRBJ1-3; 8 bases agree with TRBD1. Losses at the gene ends were 5 bases for V and 2 bases for J; bases not matched to a gene: 8. This CDR3 has 16 residues. Germline V gene sequence: CDR1 SNHLY, CDR2 FYNNEI. The CDR3 protein is CASSLLRTGPGNTIYF. DNA for the CDR3: TGTGCCAGCAGTCTTCTTAGGACAGGGCCTGGAAACACCATATATTTT. Full variable domain (rest looked up from reference TRBV2 and TRBJ1-3): EPEVTQTPSHQVTQMGQEVILRCVPISNHLYFYWYRQILGQKVEFLVSFYNNEISEKSEIFDDQFSVERPDGSNFTLKIRSTKLEDSAMYFCASSLLRTGPGNTIYFGEGSWLTVV.

The V gene is TRBV6-6, the J gene TRBJ1-2, with D hard to call. The length of the CDR3 is 14 residues. Germline-derived CDR1 and CDR2 are MNHNY and SVGAGI (reference sequence). The germline V and J ends were trimmed by 6 bases and 3 bases, with 14 bases remaining between them. The CDR3 region has the DNA TGTGCCAGCAGGATCGATTGGGCAGACTATGGCTACACCTTC. Translation gives CASRIDWADYGYTF.

A single count supports this clone. The V call is TRBV4-1, the J call TRBJ1-5; TRBD1 aligns across 7 bases. The germline gives CDR1 MGHRA, CDR2 YSYEKL. The CDR3 is 14 residues long. Losses at the gene ends were 2 bases for V and 5 bases for J; bases not matched to a gene: 3. As DNA, the CDR3 is TGCGCCAGCAGCCAAACAGACAGGGATCAGCCCCAGCATTTT. This gives the protein CASSQTDRDQPQHF.

This chain joins TRBV19 and TRBJ1-2; D possibly corresponds to TRBD1 (6 bases). In germline, CDR1 is LNHDA, CDR2 SQIVND (reference sequence). The CDR3 contains 13 residues. The ends were cut back, 3 bases at V and 11 bases at J, with 16 bases in the middle. CDR3: CASSILSGQGYTF. The CDR3 nucleotides are TGTGCCAGTAGTATTTTATCGGGACAAGGATACACCTTC.

V and J are TRBV9 and TRBJ1-1, with D maybe TRBD1 (6 bases). Germline loops: CDR1 SGDLS, CDR2 YYNGEE. V was trimmed by 4 bases and J by 2 bases, leaving 18 bases between them. This CDR3 region has 16 residues. The CDR3 DNA reads TGTGCCAGCAGCTCCCAACCGGGACATACAAACACTGAAGCTTTCTTT. Amino acid sequence: CASSSQPGHTNTEAFF.

The gene calls are TRBV7-9 and TRBJ1-6, with D perhaps TRBD1 (5 bases). V lost 6 bases and J lost 4, with 10 bases in between. Germline V gene data show CDR1 as SEHNR and CDR2 as FQNEAQ (reference sequence). This CDR3 comprises 14 residues. CDR3 sequence reads: CASSSDRYNSPLHF. The DNA for the CDR3 is TGTGCCAGCAGTTCCGACAGATATAATTCACCCCTCCACTTT. Using reference TRBV7-9 and TRBJ1-6 for the parts outside the CDR3, the full variable domain is DTGVSQNPRHKITKRGQNVTFRCDPISEHNRLYWYRQTLGQGPEFLTYFQNEAQLEKSRLLSDRFSAERPKGSFSTLEIQRTEQGDSAMYLCASSSDRYNSPLHFGNGTRLTVT.